This TCR beta chain is from a study of cytomegalovirus exposure and HLA in healthy donors. Remarks on this clone: The target antigen is unknown.

Study conclusions and caveats: What a later analysis showed was that several of the most significant clusters appeared linked to common viral pathogens.

This CDR3 has 13 residues. Trimming left V 2 bases short and J 6 bases short, with 8 bases between. Germline V CDR1 and CDR2: MNHEY, SMNVEV (reference sequence). A multiplex PCR was run with 60 Vbeta primers and 13 Jbeta primers. Original methodology: A later analysis tallied 80 million or so unique TCR beta chains, some 12 million of them shared. Some clones are missing from TCRdb's copy, which holds only in-frame ones; the method was immunoSEQ multiplex PCR. V and J calls and clone size come straight from that table; D and trimming were deduced from the DNA. This sample has under 150,000 clones, with more than 75% found just once.

The V gene is TRBV27, the J gene TRBJ1-5; D is uncertain. This TCR came from a woman aged 40 to 50 in good health and CMV-seropositive. Sequencing was done on a sample of PBMCs. CDR3 in amino acids: CASSLQAGQPQHF. CDR3 coding DNA: TGTGCCAGCAGTTTACAGGCCGGTCAGCCCCAGCATTTT.